The 22 T cell receptor beta chains listed next were all sequenced from one sample in a study of T cells in localized non-small cell lung cancer. Produced via immunoSEQ multiplex PCR; TCRdb's table is partial and in-frame only. The table has approximately 34,000 clones, 87% seen once; the top ten hold less than 9%. Sample: peripheral blood, taken before any cancer treatment. The receptors derive from a woman aged 35 to 75 with stage I lung adenocarcinoma.

The V call is TRBV5-4, the J call TRBJ2-1, with D possibly TRBD1 on 5 matching bases. The V end was cut by 7 bases, the J end by 6 bases, with 11 bases between. The CDR3 loop spans 12 amino acids. Germline CDR1 and CDR2: SGHNT and YYREEE (reference sequence). The CDR3 bases are TGTGCCAGCGGTGGACACCCCAATGAGCAGTTCTTC. It specifies CASGGHPNEQFF.

The chain links TRBV29-1 to TRBJ1-4; 9 bases agree with TRBD1. Per germline, CDR1 SQVTM and CDR2 ANQGSEA. V was pared by 5 bases and J by 11 bases, with 9 bases of the junction left unmatched. This CDR3 is built from 13 residues. The CDR3 region has the DNA TGCAGCGTTTGGTTACAGGGGGCCGGGAAACTGTTTTTT. Translation: CSVWLQGAGKLFF.

The chain employs TRBV7-2 and TRBJ1-4, with 10 bases matching TRBD1. V was pared by 5 bases and J by 8 bases, with 8 bases of the junction left unmatched. The CDR3 runs to 15 residues. Per the germline V gene, CDR1 is SGHTA and CDR2 is FQGNSA. CDR3 sequence reads: CASSLPGQGREKLFF. For the CDR3, the DNA is TGTGCCAGCAGCCTACCGGGACAGGGGAGAGAAAAACTGTTTTTT.

The rearrangement joins TRBV19 to TRBJ2-7, with D maybe TRBD2 (5 bases). This CDR3 spans 13 amino acids. The ends were cut back, 9 bases at V and 6 bases at J, with 18 bases in the middle. The germline V gene encodes CDR1 LNHDA and CDR2 SQIVND (reference sequence). CDR3 DNA: TGTGCCAGCCAAGAGGGCCAGTCTCTCGAGCAGTACTTC. Encoded protein: CASQEGQSLEQYF. Variable domain in full (rest from reference TRBV19 and TRBJ2-7): DGGITQSPKYLFRKEGQNVTLSCEQNLNHDAMYWYRQDPGQGLRLIYYSQIVNDFQKGDIAEGYSVSREKKESFPLTVTSAQKNPTAFYLCASQEGQSLEQYFGPGTRLTVT.

Remarks on this clone: Germline is not matched at one junction end, which may reflect a read error. This chain connects TRBV6-1 to TRBJ1-1, with 7 bases lining up with TRBD1. Germline V CDR1 and CDR2: MNHNS, SASEGT. The CDR3 runs to 13 residues. CDR3 DNA: TGTGCCAGCAGTGAATTCACAGGGGTTTGGGACCTATTT. It translates to CASSEFTGVWDLF.

This chain joins TRBV28 and TRBJ1-2, with D perhaps matching TRBD1 (6 bases). Between the trimmed V and J ends, which lost 5 bases and 2 bases, there was a span of 15 bases. CDR1 MDHEN and CDR2 SYDVKM come from the germline V gene. The CDR3 has 15 amino acids. The CDR3 here is CASSSPGGGNYGYTF. The CDR3 nucleotides read TGTGCCAGCAGTAGTCCTGGGGGCGGGAACTATGGCTACACCTTC.

The CDR3: CASSSGHLTGELFF. CDR3 bases: TGCGCCAGCAGCTCGGGCCATCTCACCGGGGAGCTGTTTTTT. The chain links TRBV5-1 to TRBJ2-2; D not certain. Germline lookup yields CDR1 SGHRS and CDR2 YFSETQ. V lost 3 bases and J lost 4, with 10 bases in between. The CDR3 contains 14 residues. The variable domain in full, completed from reference TRBV5-1 and TRBJ2-2, reads KAGVTQTPRYLIKTRGQQVTLSCSPISGHRSVSWYQQTPGQGLQFLFEYFSETQRNKGNFPGRFSGRQFSNSRSEMNVSTLELGDSALYLCASSSGHLTGELFFGEGSRLTVL.

The chain couples TRBV7-2 to TRBJ1-6; D is undetermined. Per germline, CDR1 SGHTA and CDR2 FQGNSA. The CDR3 runs 13 residues. V was cut by 5 bases and J by 14 bases, with 16 bases left in between. The CDR3, as DNA: TGTGCCAGCAGCCAACGGCGGGTCTCCGCCCTCCACTTT. Encoded protein: CASSQRRVSALHF.

This chain connects TRBV6-1 to TRBJ1-2, with D unclear. V lost 4 bases and J lost 4, with 7 bases in between. CDR1 is MNHNS, CDR2 SASEGT, per germline. The CDR3 contains 12 residues. DNA of the CDR3: TGTGCCAGCAGTGCGGATGGCTATGGCTACACCTTC. This encodes CASSADGYGYTF.

Only a few counts were recorded for this clone. The CDR3 reads CASSPSSGAYNEQFF. CDR3 sequence (DNA): TGTGCCAGCTCACCATCTAGCGGGGCGTACAATGAGCAGTTCTTC. The chain carries TRBV18 and TRBJ2-1; 9 bases match TRBD2. V trimming: 2 bases; J trimming: 4 bases; junction bases outside the gene matches: 3. The CDR3 is 15 amino acids. In germline, CDR1 is KGHSH, CDR2 LQKENI.

The chain links TRBV6-5 to TRBJ1-1; weak D call: TRBD1 (6 bases). V lost 6 bases and J lost 5, with 19 bases in between. CDR3 length: 15 amino acids. Germline loops: CDR1 MNHEY, CDR2 SVGAGI. The CDR3 bases are TGTGCCAGCAGCACGACAGGAAAGGGGGGGACTGAAGCTTTCTTT. Its protein is CASSTTGKGGTEAFF.

The chain recombines TRBV5-4 with TRBJ2-3; D tentatively reads TRBD1 or TRBD2 (5 bases each). The V and J ends lost 2 bases and 2 bases respectively, with 15 bases between them. Germline values: CDR1 SGHNT, CDR2 YYREEE (reference sequence). This CDR3 region has 16 residues. The CDR3 spells CASSFFAGANTDTQYF. The CDR3 nucleotides read TGTGCCAGCAGCTTTTTCGCCGGGGCTAACACAGATACGCAGTATTTT.

This clone showed up just a few times. The rearrangement uses TRBV10-2 and TRBJ1-1, with TRBD1 identical over 8 bases. This CDR3 comprises 13 residues. Germline values: CDR1 WSHSY, CDR2 SAAADI. With 10 bases clipped from V and 1 base from J, the junction kept 5 bases outside the gene matches. CDR3 bases: TGCGCCACCGAGGGACAGGAGAACACTGAAGCTTTCTTT. Translated: CATEGQENTEAFF.

The rearrangement joins TRBV5-4 to TRBJ2-7; D uncertain. This CDR3 is 12 amino acids long. V lost 1 base to trimming and J lost 4 bases, with 6 bases between them. The germline gives CDR1 SGHNT, CDR2 YYREEE (reference sequence). CDR3 coding DNA: TGTGCCAGCAGCTTGATCGGATACGAGCAGTACTTC. This encodes CASSLIGYEQYF.

J is TRBJ1-4 and V is TRBV7-8; maybe TRBD1 (5 bases). The CDR3 covers 15 residues. The ends were cut back, 1 base at V and 8 bases at J, with 14 bases in the middle. The V gene's germline CDR1 is SGHVS and CDR2 FQNEAQ. The CDR3 DNA reads TGTGCCAGCAGCTTAGGGCGAGGGGTAGGCGAAAAACTGTTTTTT. Translating gives CASSLGRGVGEKLFF.

This clone has more than one count but fewer than ten. The chain uses TRBV19 and TRBJ1-6; weak D call: TRBD1 (6 bases). Deletions cut 3 bases from V and 10 bases from J, with 10 bases between. Germline values: CDR1 LNHDA, CDR2 SQIVND (reference sequence). The CDR3 has 13 residues. In nucleotides, the CDR3 is TGTGCCAGTAGTATGGGGGCAGCCTCACCCCTCCACTTT. Translated, it gives CASSMGAASPLHF.

The chain combines TRBV2 with TRBJ1-4; TRBD1 matches 8 bases. CDR1 is SNHLY, CDR2 FYNNEI, per germline. The CDR3 loop spans 14 amino acids. With 8 bases clipped from V and 6 bases from J, the junction kept 8 bases outside the gene matches. The CDR3 reads CASLADRADEKLFF. CDR3 DNA sequence: TGTGCCAGCCTGGCGGACAGGGCGGATGAAAAACTGTTTTTT.

The chain is built from TRBV18 and TRBJ1-1; tentative D call: TRBD1 (5 bases). The CDR3 runs to 16 residues. The V end lost 6 bases, the J end lost 4 bases, and 21 bases lay between the germline ends. Germline V lookup: CDR1 KGHSH, CDR2 LQKENI. Written as DNA, the CDR3 is TGTGCCAGCTCGCCTAGGAGGGGCGCGAAATCCACTGAAGCTTTCTTT. As protein: CASSPRRGAKSTEAFF.

This clone occurred a few times. The rearrangement uses TRBV6-1 and TRBJ1-2; D call uncertain. CDR1 is MNHNS and CDR2 is SASEGT in the germline V gene. There are 14 residues in the CDR3. V gave up 5 bases and J gave up 3 bases, with 13 bases separating them. CDR3: CASSLQNLYYGYTF. The CDR3 DNA sequence: TGTGCCAGCAGTTTACAGAATTTGTACTATGGCTACACCTTC.

J is TRBJ1-2 and V is TRBV27; TRBD1 aligns across 9 bases. The germline gives CDR1 MNHEY, CDR2 SMNVEV (reference sequence). This CDR3 is 16 amino acids long. V lost 3 bases to trimming and J lost 2 bases; unmatched junction nucleotides: 7. As DNA, the CDR3 is TGTGCCAGCAGTTTCTCCCCGGGACAGGGAAACTATGGCTACACCTTC. This translates into CASSFSPGQGNYGYTF.

This sequence joins TRBV11-3 and TRBJ1-2; 9 bases map to TRBD1. Trimming took 5 bases from V and 8 from J; bases not matched to a gene: 9. The CDR3 is 14 residues long. The V gene's germline CDR1 is SGHNT and CDR2 YENEEA. CDR3 coding DNA: TGTGCCAGCAGCCTACAGGGACAGGGTCTCGGCTACACCTTC. This translates into CASSLQGQGLGYTF.

The V call is TRBV9, the J call TRBJ1-2, with D maybe TRBD1 (6 bases). The length of the CDR3 is 15 residues. Per the germline V gene, CDR1 is SGDLS and CDR2 is YYNGEE. Trimming pared 2 bases from V and 4 bases from J, leaving 15 bases between. The CDR3 protein is CASSVTGFAPYGYTF. CDR3 DNA: TGTGCCAGCAGCGTGACAGGTTTCGCCCCCTATGGCTACACCTTC.